The 7 T cell receptor beta chains below were found in one sample sequenced in a study of tumor-infiltrating lymphocytes in oesophageal squamous cell carcinoma. TCRdb processed the PCR reads anew with MiXCR; each CDR3 protein has one entry. The profile shows 15,000 to 20,000 distinct CDR3 sequences, 35% to 45% of them singletons. The sequencing sample was made of normal esophageal tissue next to the tumor. These TCRs come from a female donor with esophageal squamous cell carcinoma.

This clonotype was recorded at least ten times. The chain joins TRBV19 to TRBJ2-1, with D uncertain. Per germline, CDR1 LNHDA and CDR2 SQIVND (reference sequence). CDR3 length: 12 residues. Trimming took off 7 bases at V and 2 bases at J, with 6 bases between the two ends. The CDR3 here is CASKSTYNEQFF. Here the CDR3 DNA reads TGTGCCAGTAAGAGTACCTACAATGAGCAGTTCTTC.

This clonotype is labeled medium-sized. This rearrangement joins TRBV6-2 or TRBV6-3 to TRBJ1-5, with a tentative D call TRBD1 (5 bases). CDR1 and CDR2 from the germline V gene are MNHEY and SVGEGT. The CDR3 spans 13 residues. Trimming removed 2 bases at V and 6 bases at J, with 8 bases between. This CDR3 is CASSYQGSQPQHF. DNA of the CDR3: TGTGCCAGCAGTTACCAGGGCAGTCAGCCCCAGCATTTT.

The J gene is TRBJ2-5, the V gene TRBV27; tentatively, D is TRBD1 (5 bases). The CDR3 is made up of 13 amino acids. CDR1 is MNHEY, CDR2 SMNVEV, per germline (reference sequence). V lost 5 bases and J 4 bases, leaving 11 bases between the germline ends. Here the CDR3 reads CASSQQVSETQYF. The CDR3 DNA sequence: TGTGCCAGCAGTCAACAGGTCTCAGAGACCCAGTACTTC.

This chain uses TRBV28 with TRBJ2-5, with a tentative D call TRBD2 (5 bases). The DNA end is a closer match to TRBJ2-1, so the J assignment may be wrong. Germline CDR1 reads MDHEN; CDR2 reads SYDVKM. The CDR3 is made up of 11 amino acids. The CDR3 spells CASRARGEQFF. The DNA of the CDR3 is TGTGCCAGCAGGGCGAGAGGGGAGCAGTTCTTC.

This clonotype appeared many times. This chain links TRBV24-1 with TRBJ2-1, with D uncertain. V was clipped by 9 bases and J by 6 bases, with 11 bases between them. This CDR3 region has 12 residues. Germline loops: CDR1 KGHDR, CDR2 SFDVKD. The CDR3 DNA sequence: TGTGCCACCGGGAAGGGTGCCAATGAGCAGTTCTTC. Translated: CATGKGANEQFF.

Regarding this clonotype: No conserved phenylalanine or tryptophan is present at the end of the CDR3, so a read error is the likely explanation. The DNA is omitted, as the CDR3 cannot be located on it reliably, and the CDR3 follows TCRdb's listing. V gene TRBV6-6 combines with J gene TRBJ1-1; the table's D gene call, TRBD1, was not cross checked with the DNA. The CDR3 is 9 residues long, ends included. Germline V CDR1 and CDR2: MNHNY, SVGAGI (reference sequence). CDR3 sequence: CASSYSGRM.

This chain connects TRBV7-2 to TRBJ2-1; D is unresolved. The J call may be wrong; the DNA end is better matched by TRBJ2-7. Germline V lookup: CDR1 SGHTA, CDR2 FQGNSA. CDR3 length equals 12 residues. CDR3 residues: CASSLGSYEQYF. The CDR3, as DNA: TGTGCCAGCAGCTTAGGGTCCTACGAGCAGTACTTC.